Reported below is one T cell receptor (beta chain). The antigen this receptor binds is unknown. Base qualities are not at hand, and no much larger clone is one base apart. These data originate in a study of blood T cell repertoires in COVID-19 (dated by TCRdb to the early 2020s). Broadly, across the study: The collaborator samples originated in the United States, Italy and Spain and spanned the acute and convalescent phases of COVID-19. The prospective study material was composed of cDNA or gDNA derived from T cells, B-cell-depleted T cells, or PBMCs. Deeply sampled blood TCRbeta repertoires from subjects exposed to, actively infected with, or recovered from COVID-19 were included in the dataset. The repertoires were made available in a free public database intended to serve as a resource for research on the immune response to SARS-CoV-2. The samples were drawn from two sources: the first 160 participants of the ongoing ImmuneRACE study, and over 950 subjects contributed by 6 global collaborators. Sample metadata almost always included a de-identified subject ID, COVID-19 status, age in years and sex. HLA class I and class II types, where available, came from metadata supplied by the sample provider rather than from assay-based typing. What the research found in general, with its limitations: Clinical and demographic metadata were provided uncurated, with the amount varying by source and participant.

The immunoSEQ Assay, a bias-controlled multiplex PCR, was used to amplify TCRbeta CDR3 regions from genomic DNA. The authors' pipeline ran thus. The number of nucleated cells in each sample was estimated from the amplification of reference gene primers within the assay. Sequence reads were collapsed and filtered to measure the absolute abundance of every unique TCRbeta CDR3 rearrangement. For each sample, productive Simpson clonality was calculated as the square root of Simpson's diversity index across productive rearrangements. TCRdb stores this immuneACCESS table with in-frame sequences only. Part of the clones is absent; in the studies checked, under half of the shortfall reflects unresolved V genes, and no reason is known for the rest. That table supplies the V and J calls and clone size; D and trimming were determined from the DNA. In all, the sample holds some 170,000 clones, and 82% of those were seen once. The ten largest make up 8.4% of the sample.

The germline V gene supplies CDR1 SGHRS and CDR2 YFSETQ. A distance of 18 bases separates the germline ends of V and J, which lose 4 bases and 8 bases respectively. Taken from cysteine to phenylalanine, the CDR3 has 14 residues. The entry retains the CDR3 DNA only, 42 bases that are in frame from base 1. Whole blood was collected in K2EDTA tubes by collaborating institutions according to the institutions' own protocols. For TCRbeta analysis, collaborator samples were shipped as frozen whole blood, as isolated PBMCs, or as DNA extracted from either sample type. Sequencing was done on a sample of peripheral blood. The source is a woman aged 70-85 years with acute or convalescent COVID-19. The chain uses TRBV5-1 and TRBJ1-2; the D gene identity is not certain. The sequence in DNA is TGCGCCAGCAGCGAGACGACACAAGCAAGAGGCTACACCTTC. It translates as CASSETTQARGYTF.